A selection of T cell receptor beta chains follows, all from one sample in a study of T-cell reconstitution after alpha-beta-depleted transplantation in children. TCRdb reanalysed the PCR reads using MiXCR and keeps one entry per CDR3 protein. The sample lists 540,000 or so distinct CDR3 sequences; more than 20% were seen once. Sequenced material: PBMCs, mostly from graft donor cells, taken 360 days after TCRalphabeta/CD19-depleted stem cell transplant. The receptors here all came from a boy younger than two who had a stem cell transplant for acute myeloid leukemia, so the T cells may come from the graft donor. Each CDR3 is given with its conserved first and last residue. A D gene is named only where the DNA matches it firmly. The size of a clone is reported for some rows only, either as once, few or many, or as a class for expanded clones.

few,NA,TRBJ1-2,TRBV12-3/TRBV12-4,TGTGCCAGCAGTTTAAGGGGACACGCTTATGGCTACACCTTC,CASSLRGHAYGYTF
few,TRBD1,TRBJ1-6,TRBV18,TGTGCCAGCTCATCCTACCGGGACAGGAGTAATTCACCCCTCCACTTT,CASSSYRDRSNSPLHF
NA,TRBD1,TRBJ1-1,TRBV28,TGTGCCAGCTTCCCGACAGGGGTAGGTGAAGCTTTCTTT,CASFPTGVGEAFF
NA,NA,TRBJ2-1,TRBV20-1,TGCAGTGCTAAAAAACGGCCGAGAAACAGCTCCTACAATGAGCAGTTCTTC,CSAKKRPRNSSYNEQFF
many,TRBD1,TRBJ1-1,TRBV29-1,TGCAGCGTCTCCGGGACAGTCATGAACACTGAAGCTTTCTTT,CSVSGTVMNTEAFF
few,TRBD1,TRBJ2-5,TRBV11-2,TGTGCCAGCAGCTTAGCAGGGGGTATGGGAGAGACCCAGTACTTC,CASSLAGGMGETQYF
many,TRBD2,TRBJ2-2,TRBV5-1,TGCGCCAGCAGCATACGGACTAGCGGGGGGGCCGGGGAGCTGTTTTTT,CASSIRTSGGAGELFF
many,TRBD1,TRBJ2-5,TRBV15,TGTGCCACCAGCAGAGGCGGACAGGGGGAGACCCAGTACTTC,CATSRGGQGETQYF
NA,NA,TRBJ1-6,TRBV5-1,TGCGCCAGCAGCTTGGACGGGGGCCGCAGCTCCTATAATTCACCCCTCCACTTT,CASSLDGGRSSYNSPLHF
few,NA,TRBJ2-7,TRBV7-9,TGTGCCAGCAGCCCGGGCGCAGGGACTGCTTGGAAGTACTTC,CASSPGAGTAWKYF
NA,NA,TRBJ2-7,TRBV5-1,TGCGCCAGCAGCCGGGGGACAGTTTACGAGCAGTACTTC,CASSRGTVYEQYF
few,TRBD2,TRBJ2-7,TRBV2,TGTGCCAGCAGTGAGGAGGGACTAGCCTACGAGCAGTACTTC,CASSEEGLAYEQYF
few,TRBD2,TRBJ2-1,TRBV20-1,TGCAGTGCCCCTGTGAGCGGGGGGGCTGGGAATGAGCAGTTCTTC,CSAPVSGGAGNEQFF
NA,TRBD2,TRBJ2-5,TRBV20-1,TGCAGTGCTTATCGGGAGGGTAGCGGGGGGGCCGGGGAGACCCAGTACTTC,CSAYREGSGGAGETQYF
many,TRBD2,TRBJ2-5,TRBV29-1,TGCAGCGTTCGGGGGGGGGCGCAAGAGACCCAGTACTTC,CSVRGGAQETQYF
many,NA,TRBJ1-1,TRBV7-2,TGTGCCAGCAGGACCACTGGAGCAACCGCAGAGAGACGCACTGAAGCTTTCTTT,CASRTTGATAERRTEAFF
few,TRBD2,TRBJ2-7,TRBV29-1,TGCAGCGTTGAAGGGCGGGGGTCTGACTACGAGCAGTACTTC,CSVEGRGSDYEQYF
NA,NA,TRBJ2-5,TRBV24-1,TGTGCCACCAGTGATTACACCGGGACGATGGTTCACGAGACCCAGTACTTC,CATSDYTGTMVHETQYF
NA,TRBD2,TRBJ2-3,TRBV20-1,TGCAGTGCTAGAGACCCCCGACTAGCGGGGGGGCAAGATACGCAGTATTTT,CSARDPRLAGGQDTQYF
NA,NA,TRBJ2-7,TRBV5-4,TGTGCCAGCAGCTCCGGGATCCCCTACGAGCAGTACTTC,CASSSGIPYEQYF
few,TRBD2,TRBJ2-1,TRBV12-3/TRBV12-4,TGTGCCAGCAGTTTTTTAGCGGGGGGGTCAAATGAGCAGTTCTTC,CASSFLAGGSNEQFF
many,NA,TRBJ1-1,TRBV20-1,TGCAGTGCTAGACCCCAAGAGACCCGGGGGAGTGAAGCTTTCTTT,CSARPQETRGSEAFF
NA,TRBD2,TRBJ2-7,TRBV19,TGTGCCAGTAGTATCGGGACTAGAGGTTACGAGCAGTACTTC,CASSIGTRGYEQYF
NA,NA,TRBJ2-3,TRBV20-1,TGCAGTGCTAGTCGGGGGGCCTACACAGATACGCAGTATTTT,CSASRGAYTDTQYF
many,TRBD1,TRBJ2-1,TRBV29-1,TGCAGCGTTGTGGGACAGGGGAACAATGAGCAGTTCTTC,CSVVGQGNNEQFF
few,NA,TRBJ2-3,TRBV7-2,TGTGCCAGCAGCTCCCACGGGACTAGCACAGATACGCAGTATTTT,CASSSHGTSTDTQYF
NA,NA,TRBJ2-5,TRBV25-1,TGTGCCAGCTCCGGGGGCTATCAAGAGACCCAGTACTTC,CASSGGYQETQYF
NA,NA,TRBJ2-7,TRBV7-2,TGTGCCAGCAGCTCCAGGACAGCCCACTACGAGCAGTACTTC,CASSSRTAHYEQYF
many,NA,TRBJ2-5,TRBV7-9,TGTGCCAGCAGCTTATGGGGTAGCGAGACCCAGTACTTC,CASSLWGSETQYF
NA,NA,TRBJ1-5,TRBV20-1,TGCAGTGCTAGACAAACAGGGTGGGGCAATCAGCCCCAGCATTTT,CSARQTGWGNQPQHF
NA,NA,TRBJ1-1,TRBV29-1,TGCAGCGTCCAGACAGGTGAAGCTTTCTTT,CSVQTGEAFF
many,NA,TRBJ2-1,TRBV5-1,TGCGCCAGCAACGACGGTACCGCCTACAATGAGCAGTTCTTC,CASNDGTAYNEQFF
many,NA,TRBJ2-1,TRBV6-2/TRBV6-3,TGTGCCAGCAGTCAGGACAGCTACCGATACAATGAGCAGTTCTTC,CASSQDSYRYNEQFF
many,NA,TRBJ1-5,TRBV20-1,TGCAGTGCTAACAGCGGTAGGGGCATCAATCAGCCCCAGCATTTT,CSANSGRGINQPQHF
NA,NA,TRBJ1-6,TRBV20-1,TGCAGTGCTAGACTCAAGGATTCACCCCTCCACTTT,CSARLKDSPLHF
NA,NA,TRBJ1-6,TRBV6-1,TGTGCCAGCAGCCGTGGGGCCTCGGGGTCACCCCTCCACTTT,CASSRGASGSPLHF
many,NA,TRBJ1-1,TRBV12-3/TRBV12-4,TGTGCCAGCAGTCCGGGGGGCCGGATGACCACTGAAGCTTTCTTT,CASSPGGRMTTEAFF
many,NA,TRBJ2-1,TRBV20-1,TGCAGTCACAATGAGCAGTTCTTC,CSHNEQFF
many,NA,TRBJ2-5,TRBV5-1,TGCGCCAGCAGCTTCGGTGCGGGACAAAAGATCCAAGAGACCCAGTACTTC,CASSFGAGQKIQETQYF
few,TRBD2,TRBJ2-3,TRBV20-1,TGCAGTGCTAGATCTTGGACTAGTGGCACAGATACGCAGTATTTT,CSARSWTSGTDTQYF
many,NA,TRBJ2-3,TRBV7-2,TGTGCCAGCAGCTTAAGACGGGTGGAGGGCACAGATACGCAGTATTTT,CASSLRRVEGTDTQYF
many,NA,TRBJ2-1,TRBV6-2/TRBV6-3,TGTGCCAGCATGGCTACGGGGGAAAATGAGCAGTTCTTC,CASMATGENEQFF
few,NA,TRBJ2-2,TRBV20-1,TGCAGTGCTTGGGGGGCTCCCGGGGAGCTGTTTTTT,CSAWGAPGELFF
many,NA,TRBJ2-7,TRBV27,TGTGCCAGCGCCCTATCCGGGACAATCGCGTTGTACGAGCAGTACTTC,CASALSGTIALYEQYF
many,NA,TRBJ2-1,TRBV7-8,TGTGCCAGCAGCTTAGTATCCCGGGCTCCCTACAATGAGCAGTTCTTC,CASSLVSRAPYNEQFF
NA,NA,TRBJ2-1,TRBV18,TGTGCCAGCTCACCACCGTCCAGAACCGTCAGCTCCTACAATGAGCAGTTCTTC,CASSPPSRTVSSYNEQFF
few,NA,TRBJ1-5,TRBV6-5,TGTGCCAGCAGTTACTACTCAGGGGACCAGAAGCAGCCCCAGCATTTT,CASSYYSGDQKQPQHF
NA,TRBD2,TRBJ2-3,TRBV20-1,TGCAGTGCTAGATTGGGCGGGGGGGGCACAGATACGCAGTATTTT,CSARLGGGGTDTQYF
many,NA,TRBJ2-5,TRBV29-1,TGCAGCGTTTGGGGCCAAGAGACCCAGTACTTC,CSVWGQETQYF
NA,TRBD2,TRBJ2-3,TRBV29-1,TGCAGCGTTTGGGCCGGGGGGGGCACAGATACGCAGTATTTT,CSVWAGGGTDTQYF
NA,TRBD1,TRBJ1-1,TRBV6-5,TGTGCCAGCAGTTACGAGGGACAGGGAAGCACTGAAGCTTTCTTT,CASSYEGQGSTEAFF
NA,TRBD2,TRBJ2-3,TRBV29-1,TGCAGCGTTGCGGGCGGGGGTCCTAGCACAGATACGCAGTATTTT,CSVAGGGPSTDTQYF
many,TRBD2,TRBJ2-3,TRBV29-1,TGCAGCATGACTAGCGGGGGGGTCCAGTATTTT,CSMTSGGVQYF